This passage covers 5 T cell receptor beta chains from one sample sequenced in a study of shared clonotypes between healthy human individuals. Sequenced by immunoSEQ multiplex PCR; TCRdb stores in-frame clones only, minus some. The sample contains roughly 1 million clones, under 80% of which appear only once. Source material: memory CD4+ T cells sorted from blood. Noted subset: CD45RA-negative fraction. The receptors were gathered from a man younger than 35 in good health.

This chain joins TRBV18 and TRBJ2-7, with TRBD1 as a possible D gene (5 bases). Trimming shortened V by 0 bases and J by 1 base, and 7 bases separated the two germline ends. This CDR3 is 14 amino acids long. CDR1 and CDR2 (germline): KGHSH, LQKENI. This CDR3 reads CASSPPQGSYEQYF. CDR3 nucleotides: TGTGCCAGCTCACCACCCCAGGGTTCCTACGAGCAGTACTTC.

Of note for this clone: The same CDR3 arises from other DNA sequences in this sample as well. V usage is TRBV20-1 and J usage is TRBJ2-7; TRBD2 matches 7 bases. V lost 6 bases, J lost 2 bases, and 1 base stayed unmatched. The CDR3 covers 11 residues. Germline V gene data show CDR1 as DFQATT and CDR2 as SNEGSKA (reference sequence). This chain's CDR3 is CSAAGAYEQYF. The DNA of the CDR3 is TGCAGTGCGGCGGGAGCCTACGAGCAGTACTTC.

The rearrangement links TRBV19 to TRBJ2-5, with D possibly being TRBD1 (5 bases). The CDR3 runs to 14 residues. Per germline, CDR1 LNHDA and CDR2 SQIVND (reference sequence). V lost 2 bases and J lost 0, with 7 bases in between. DNA of the CDR3: TGTGCCAGTAGTATAAAGGGGAACCAAGAGACCCAGTACTTC. Its protein is CASSIKGNQETQYF. The full variable domain, rest sourced from reference TRBV19 and TRBJ2-5, is DGGITQSPKYLFRKEGQNVTLSCEQNLNHDAMYWYRQDPGQGLRLIYYSQIVNDFQKGDIAEGYSVSREKKESFPLTVTSAQKNPTAFYLCASSIKGNQETQYFGPGTRLLVL.

The rearrangement links TRBV6-6 to TRBJ1-1; 8 bases align to TRBD1. In germline, CDR1 is MNHNY, CDR2 SVGAGI (reference sequence). With 5 bases clipped from V and 7 bases from J, the junction kept 6 bases outside the gene matches. The CDR3 length is 13 residues. Here the CDR3 DNA reads TGTGCCAGCAGTCCCCCCGGGACAGGTGAAGCTTTCTTT. This codes for CASSPPGTGEAFF.

V is TRBV9 and J is TRBJ2-3; 9 bases are a match to TRBD1. Germline-derived CDR1 and CDR2 are SGDLS and YYNGEE. The CDR3 has 14 amino acids. The J segment lost 7 bases and the V segment lost 4 bases, leaving 7 bases of the junction unmatched. The CDR3 spells CASSPGQGRNTQYF. DNA of the CDR3: TGTGCCAGCAGCCCCGGACAGGGGCGGAATACGCAGTATTTT.